These 11 T cell receptor beta chains were sequenced from one sample in a study of blood T cell repertoires in COVID-19. The repertoire was sequenced with immunoSEQ multiplex PCR; TCRdb's copy has only in-frame clones and lacks some. The sample holds 150,000 to 200,000 clones; approximately 90% are singletons and the top ten take 4.8%. The sample was peripheral blood. These receptor sequences come from a man between 25 and 39 years old with COVID-19, enrolled during active disease.

This chain uses TRBV5-5 with TRBJ1-2, with a weak D call TRBD1 (5 bases). V was pared by 5 bases and J by 6 bases, with 14 bases between. Germline lookup yields CDR1 SGHKS and CDR2 YYEKEE (reference sequence). The CDR3 consists of 13 residues. CDR3 sequence: CASSLRVQDGYTF. As DNA, the CDR3 is TGTGCCAGCAGTCTCAGGGTCCAGGATGGCTACACCTTC.

This clone was observed a handful of times. The V and J genes are TRBV12-5 and TRBJ2-1; 12 bases line up with TRBD2. The CDR3 runs 17 residues. Germline V CDR1 and CDR2: LGHNT, FRNRAP. V gave up 0 bases and J gave up 8 bases; unmatched junction bases: 8. CDR3: CASGLVVLAGGLDEQFF. In nucleotides, the CDR3 is TGTGCTAGTGGTTTGGTAGTCCTAGCGGGGGGGTTGGATGAGCAGTTCTTC.

The rearrangement joins TRBV7-9 to TRBJ1-5; D gene uncertain. Germline values: CDR1 SEHNR, CDR2 FQNEAQ (reference sequence). The CDR3 covers 14 residues. The V end was cut by 7 bases, the J end by 0 bases, with 10 bases between. The CDR3 is CASIGENSNQPQHF. The CDR3 nucleotides are TGTGCCAGCATCGGGGAGAATAGCAATCAGCCCCAGCATTTT.

The chain has TRBV9 and TRBJ2-1; 10 nucleotides agree with TRBD2. The germline CDR1 and CDR2 sequences are SGDLS and YYNGEE. Trimming at V came to 3 bases and at J to 6 bases, leaving 3 bases not matched to a gene. This CDR3 is 14 amino acids long. The CDR3 DNA follows: TGTGCCAGCAGCGGTAGCGGGGGGCTCAATGAGCAGTTCTTC. This translates into CASSGSGGLNEQFF.

This chain links TRBV10-2 with TRBJ1-3; 7 bases are shared with TRBD1. CDR1 is WSHSY, CDR2 SAAADI, per germline. The V gene end was trimmed by 5 bases and the J gene end by 2 bases; junction bases not matched to a gene: 3. The CDR3 extends over 14 amino acids. CDR3 nucleotide sequence: TGCGCCAGCAGTTCTGGACAGGCTGGAAACACCATATATTTT. Its protein product is CASSSGQAGNTIYF.

The chain links TRBV4-3 to TRBJ2-7; 9 nucleotides line up with TRBD1. The germline V gene encodes CDR1 LGHNA and CDR2 YSLEER. The CDR3 is made up of 14 amino acids. V lost 0 bases and J lost 6; bases outside the gene matches: 3. The CDR3 region is CASSQDRGQGEQYF. The DNA for the CDR3 is TGCGCCAGCAGCCAAGACAGGGGACAGGGCGAGCAGTACTTC.

This chain joins TRBV30 and TRBJ2-7; TRBD2 matches at 11 bases. The CDR3 is 14 amino acids. The V and J ends lost 5 bases and 2 bases, in that order; junction bases with no gene match: 5. Germline loops: CDR1 GTSNPN, CDR2 SVGIG (reference sequence). The CDR3 sequence is CAWEETSGTYEQYF. The CDR3 coding sequence is TGTGCCTGGGAAGAGACTAGCGGGACCTACGAGCAGTACTTC. Supplemented by reference TRBV30 and TRBJ2-7, the full variable domain reads SQTIHQWPATLVQPVGSPLSLECTVEGTSNPNLYWYRQAAGRGLQLLFYSVGIGQISSEVPQNLSASRPQDRQFILSSKKLLLSDSGFYLCAWEETSGTYEQYFGPGTRLTVT.

The CDR3 spells CASSSETYEQYF. CDR3 DNA: TGCGCCAGCAGCTCGGAGACCTACGAGCAGTACTTC. This chain links TRBV5-1 with TRBJ2-7; D gene unclear. Trimming took 3 bases from V and 2 from J, leaving 6 bases between them. The CDR3 is 12 amino acids. Germline-derived CDR1 and CDR2 are SGHRS and YFSETQ.

The gene calls are TRBV11-3 and TRBJ2-7, with D tentatively TRBD2 (6 bases). Germline V gene lookup returns CDR1 SGHNT and CDR2 YENEEA. Deletions cut 1 base from V and 0 bases from J, with 10 bases between. CDR3 length: 15 residues. CDR3 sequence: CASSLGVSGSYEQYF. The DNA of the CDR3 is TGTGCCAGCAGCTTAGGGGTTAGCGGCTCCTACGAGCAGTACTTC.

The V call is TRBV6-5, the J call TRBJ1-1; a weak D match, TRBD1 (6 bases). Trimming left V 0 bases short and J 4 bases short, with 12 bases between. The CDR3 has 15 amino acids. CDR1 MNHEY and CDR2 SVGAGI come from the germline V gene. This CDR3 is CASSYSYGTSTEAFF. In DNA, the CDR3 is TGTGCCAGCAGTTACTCTTACGGGACAAGCACTGAAGCTTTCTTT.

The chain combines TRBV6-5 with TRBJ2-7; 9 bases align to TRBD2. After removal of 7 bases from V and 2 bases from J, the junction contained 6 bases not matched to a gene. Germline V lookup: CDR1 MNHEY, CDR2 SVGAGI. This CDR3 contains 14 residues. The chain's CDR3 is CASNQRGDTYEQYF. In DNA form, the CDR3 reads TGTGCCAGCAATCAGCGGGGGGATACCTACGAGCAGTACTTC.